This TCR beta chain was obtained from a study of cytomegalovirus exposure and HLA in healthy donors. In the study overall: It was reported in a later analysis that the 95 to 150 validation repertoires used the same platform as the roughly 700 first-cohort repertoires.

With regard to this clone: The antigen remains unidentified.

The CDR3 length is 16 residues. Trimming took 0 bases from V and 0 from J; bases not matched to a gene: 5. Germline V gene data show CDR1 as SGHRS and CDR2 as YFSETQ. Method: immunoSEQ multiplex PCR; TCRdb's copy keeps in-frame clones and lacks some. The sample carries about 190,000 clones, about 82% recorded once. General study results and limits: Overall, about 160 TCR beta chains were annotated as cytomegalovirus-associated. Cytomegalovirus status was reportedly diagnosed by the classifier with high specificity and sensitivity.

The V call is TRBV5-1, the J call TRBJ2-7; 8 bases are shared with TRBD2. Sequenced sample: PBMCs. The TCR comes from a woman in her late teens or twenties in good health and CMV-seronegative. This CDR3 reads CASSLASGGSSYEQYF. The CDR3 region has the DNA TGCGCCAGCAGCTTGGCCTCGGGGGGGAGCTCCTACGAGCAGTACTTC.